The following is a TCR beta chain sequence with its context. There is no known antigen for this receptor. No qualities accompany the bases; no much larger clone lies one base away. For deep sequencing of PBMC libraries, mostly about 480 ng of input genomic DNA was used, and six replicates were run per sample. The immunoSEQ hsTCRbeta kit was used to prepare TCRbeta libraries according to the manufacturer's instructions. An Illumina NovaSeq 6000 S4 flow cell was used to sequence the final libraries, which had first been combined to 3 nM. The study's own analysis went as follows. Raw data preprocessing and quality control were performed with the immunoSEQ Analyzer. The analysis was restricted to productive rearrangements, with each unique CDR3 amino acid sequence defining a clonotype. Repertoire clonality was estimated as the Gini-Simpson index, computed with the R package tcR. Gini indices were compared with Student's t test, and associations with tumor size change were assessed by Pearson correlation. In TCRdb, the immuneACCESS table is reduced to in-frame sequences with V and J assigned. These tables do not hold every clone; where another copy was compared, an unresolved V gene accounts for under half, and the others remain unexplained. From that table come the V and J calls and clone size; the DNA was used to work out D and trimming. For this sample there are around 17,000 clones; roughly three fifths appear just once. The ten largest account for approximately 2.9% of the sample.

In the paper's terms, the time point label means: before neoadjuvant nivolumab. Patients had been newly diagnosed with stage II-IVA oral cavity squamous cell carcinoma, and no prior systemic or radiation treatment had been given to the patients. The cohort was composed of patients with HPV-negative, locally advanced oral cavity squamous cell carcinoma. No culture maintenance or expansion was done, as the peripheral blood mononuclear cells went straight to analysis. Samples were obtained from a longitudinal correlative study of a single-arm phase II trial of neoadjuvant nivolumab in oral cavity squamous cell carcinoma. Subject-matched pre- and post-treatment PBMCs and tumors from three responders and three non-responders were subjected to genomic DNA-based TCRbeta sequencing. Peripheral blood mononuclear cells were collected before nivolumab treatment and were collected again after treatment, at the time of surgery. The Maxwell RSC DNA from Cells kit was used to extract genomic DNA from PBMCs.

The germline V end is reduced by 7 bases and the J end by 3 bases; junction bases left unmatched: 9. Taken from cysteine to phenylalanine, the CDR3 has 14 residues. The entry retains the CDR3 DNA only, 42 bases that are in frame from base 1. The germline V gene specifies SQVTM as CDR1 and ANQGSEA as CDR2. This specimen belongs to a study of neoadjuvant anti-PD-1 for oral cavity cancer (dated by TCRdb to the early 2020s). Concerning the study at large: Patients mostly received three to four biweekly doses of nivolumab at 3 mg/kg before curative-intent surgical resection. Patients who did not progress were given a fourth nivolumab dose at about day 43 and had definitive surgical resection on days 50-56. Under RECIST 1.1, patients with complete response, partial response or stable disease were classed as responders, and patients with progression were classed as non-responders. An approximately 32% response rate was observed in the parent correlative cohort, in which eleven to twelve patients were included. The paper's findings and limits, for the study overall: TCR analyses included only three patients per response group, and the authors called for larger cohorts for validation. Higher pretreatment blood Treg/Th17 ratios correlated with both higher pretreatment blood TCRbeta clonality and lower post-treatment tumor TCRbeta clonality. After neoadjuvant nivolumab, non-responders showed significantly higher T cell clonality (Gini index) in PBMCs than responders did.

The chain joins TRBV29-1 to TRBJ2-1; TRBD2 matches 7 bases in the middle. Here the sequenced sample was PBMCs, taken before nivolumab (anti-PD-1) treatment. The origin of this receptor is a person between 40 and 80 years old with oral cavity squamous cell carcinoma. At the DNA level, the sequence is TGCAGCGGGGGGATGTCTAGCGGCTACAATGAGCAGTTCTTC. Its amino acids are CSGGMSSGYNEQFF.